Described below is a single T cell receptor (beta chain) sequence and its context. No antigen is known for it. The CDR3 covers 13 residues. Germline V CDR1 and CDR2: LGHNA, YSLEER. Trimming took off 0 bases at V and 8 bases at J, with 7 bases between the two ends. The sample is drawn from a study of blood T cells in healthy people across ages. Study conclusions and caveats: It was held that diversity estimates obtained from one million T cells represented underestimates. Per million T cells, TCR beta diversity dropped roughly linearly as age increased.

The use of a sample-barcoded 5' primer and a J-beta primer mix characterized a second PCR of about 7 to 12 cycles. TCRdb processed the 5' RACE reads anew with MiXCR; each CDR3 protein has one entry. The sample records 800,000 to 950,000 distinct CDR3 sequences, 48% being singletons. Every participating donor contributed approximately 9.5 milliliters of peripheral blood through a draw. The sequenced material came from blood. J is TRBJ1-4 and V is TRBV4-3; D is possibly TRBD1 (6 bases). The sequence was collected from a man aged 25-40 years in good health. The CDR3 spells CASSQERGEKLFF. DNA of the CDR3: TGCGCCAGCAGCCAAGAGAGGGGGGAAAAACTGTTTTTT.